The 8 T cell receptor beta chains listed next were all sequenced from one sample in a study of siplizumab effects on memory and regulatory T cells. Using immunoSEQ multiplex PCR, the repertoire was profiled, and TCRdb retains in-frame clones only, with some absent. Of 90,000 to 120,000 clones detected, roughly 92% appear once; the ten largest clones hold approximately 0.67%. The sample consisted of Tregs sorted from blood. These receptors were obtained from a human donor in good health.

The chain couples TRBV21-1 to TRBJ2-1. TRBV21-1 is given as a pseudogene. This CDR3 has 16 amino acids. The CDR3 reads CASSKMKRKPGNEQFF. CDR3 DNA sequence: TGTGCCAGCAGCAAAATGAAAAGGAAACCCGGCAATGAGCAGTTCTTC.

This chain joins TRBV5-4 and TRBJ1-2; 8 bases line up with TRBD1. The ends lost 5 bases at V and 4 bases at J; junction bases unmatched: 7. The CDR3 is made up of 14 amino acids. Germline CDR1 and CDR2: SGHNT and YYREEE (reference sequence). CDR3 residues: CASRPGGTLYGYTF. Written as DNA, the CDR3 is TGTGCCAGCAGACCAGGGGGCACCCTCTATGGCTACACCTTC.

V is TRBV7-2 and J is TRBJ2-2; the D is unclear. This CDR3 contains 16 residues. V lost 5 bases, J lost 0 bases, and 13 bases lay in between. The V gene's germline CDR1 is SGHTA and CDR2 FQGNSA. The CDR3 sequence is CASSLIGRTNTGELFF. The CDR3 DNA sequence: TGTGCCAGCAGCCTAATCGGACGGACGAACACCGGGGAGCTGTTTTTT.

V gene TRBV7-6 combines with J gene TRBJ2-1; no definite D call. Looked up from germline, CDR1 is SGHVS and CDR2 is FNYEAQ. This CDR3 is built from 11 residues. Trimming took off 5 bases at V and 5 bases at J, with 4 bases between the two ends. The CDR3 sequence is CASSPDNEQFF. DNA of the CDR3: TGTGCCAGCAGCCCAGACAATGAGCAGTTCTTC.

The CDR3 reads CASSLDRAGPTDTQYF. The CDR3 bases are TGCGCCAGCAGCTTGGACCGAGCGGGGCCCACAGATACGCAGTATTTT. This chain joins TRBV5-1 and TRBJ2-3; 7 bases fit TRBD2. The CDR3 is made up of 16 amino acids. In germline, CDR1 is SGHRS, CDR2 YFSETQ. V shed 0 bases and J 2 bases; nucleotides not matched to a gene: 6.

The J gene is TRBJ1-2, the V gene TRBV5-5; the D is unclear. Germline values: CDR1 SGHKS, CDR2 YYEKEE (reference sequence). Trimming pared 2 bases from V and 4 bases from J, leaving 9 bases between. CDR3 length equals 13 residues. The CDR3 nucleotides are TGTGCCAGCAGCTTAGGTACTGGCTATGGCTACACCTTC. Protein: CASSLGTGYGYTF.

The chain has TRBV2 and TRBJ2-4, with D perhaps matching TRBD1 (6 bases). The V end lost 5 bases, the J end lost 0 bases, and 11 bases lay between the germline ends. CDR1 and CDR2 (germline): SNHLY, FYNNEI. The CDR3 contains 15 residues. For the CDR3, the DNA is TGTGCCAGCAGTTGGGGGCCCTTAGCCAAAAACATTCAGTACTTC. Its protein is CASSWGPLAKNIQYF.

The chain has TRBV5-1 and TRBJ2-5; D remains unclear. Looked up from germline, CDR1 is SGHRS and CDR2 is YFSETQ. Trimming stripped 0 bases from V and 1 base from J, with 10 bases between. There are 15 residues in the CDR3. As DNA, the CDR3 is TGCGCCAGCAGCTTGGGGCAGACACTCCAAGAGACCCAGTACTTC. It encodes CASSLGQTLQETQYF.